This T cell receptor beta chain was found in a study of beta chain features in type 1 diabetes. Findings and limits, study-wide: The study found fewer insertions and more deletions at VDJ junctions in type 1 diabetes patients.

Every sorted population was more than 95% pure. V was pared by 3 bases and J by 3 bases, with 12 bases between. This CDR3 spans 15 amino acids. Germline V lookup: CDR1 MDHEN, CDR2 SYDVKM. There are a few counts of this clone. Its antigen is unknown. What was sequenced were expressed TCRB transcripts, since all of the isolated RNA had been reverse transcribed. This table comes from immunoSEQ multiplex PCR, and its TCRdb copy is limited to in-frame clones, with some not included. The data hold 200,000 to 250,000 clones, with about 11% observed a single time. The sequence derives from a young man in good health. The chain couples TRBV28 to TRBJ2-1, with D perhaps TRBD1 or TRBD2 (5 bases each). Sequenced input: central memory CD4+ T cells from blood. In DNA, the CDR3 is TGTGCCAGCAGTTTTGCCGGGGCTGGCTACAATGAGCAGTTCTTC. Translation: CASSFAGAGYNEQFF.